A selection of T cell receptor beta chains follows, all from one sample in a study of human T cells and chemical hapten exposure. TCRdb used MiXCR to reprocess the RACE reads, holding one entry per CDR3 protein. The table has a few hundred thousand distinct CDR3 sequences, about 5.4% seen once. The sequenced sample was whole blood, obtained in connection with sensitization to the hapten diphenylcyclopropenone (DPC). These TCRs come from a woman aged 18-29 years with alopecia areata. Some clones in this sample may be carry-over from other donors' samples. Both conserved end residues are part of each CDR3. The D gene is left open where the match is weak. Expanded clones are given a class, and other clones once, few, many or no size at all.

clone_size | cdr3_length | j_call | v_call | d_call | cdr3_aa | cdr3_nt
many | 14 | TRBJ1-6 | TRBV27 | TRBD1 | CASSQGQGRTPLHF | TGTGCCAGCAGTCAAGGACAGGGGAGGACACCCCTCCACTTT
. | 17 | TRBJ2-3 | TRBV10-2 | . | CASSGPGQSLGADTQYF | TGCGCCAGCAGTGGACCAGGGCAGTCGCTTGGGGCAGATACGCAGTATTTT
many | 13 | TRBJ1-1 | TRBV2 | TRBD1 | CASSANTGAEAFF | TGTGCCAGCAGTGCTAATACAGGGGCTGAAGCTTTCTTT
. | 15 | TRBJ1-1 | TRBV3-1 | . | CASSKGPGKGGEAFF | TGTGCCAGCAGCAAGGGGCCGGGGAAAGGAGGTGAAGCTTTCTTT
. | 13 | TRBJ1-6 | TRBV7-2 | . | CASSLVGDVPLHF | TGTGCCAGCAGCTTAGTTGGGGATGTACCCCTCCACTTT
few | 14 | TRBJ1-3 | TRBV20-1 | . | CSARDPGSIDTIYF | TGCAGTGCTAGAGACCCAGGGAGTATAGACACCATATATTTT
many | 11 | TRBJ2-2 | TRBV29-1 | . | CSVSRTGELFF | TGCAGCGTTTCAAGGACCGGGGAGCTGTTTTTT
. | 16 | TRBJ2-1 | TRBV11-2 | TRBD1 | CASSRIRGTGYNEQFF | TGTGCCAGCAGCCGAATACGCGGGACAGGATACAATGAGCAGTTCTTC
. | 15 | TRBJ2-3 | TRBV5-1 | TRBD2 | CASQQLAGATDTQYF | TGCGCCAGCCAACAATTAGCGGGGGCCACAGATACGCAGTATTTT
. | 15 | TRBJ2-1 | TRBV6-2/TRBV6-3 | . | CASSLEAPSYNEQFF | TGTGCCAGCAGTCTGGAAGCTCCTTCCTACAATGAGCAGTTCTTC
many | 15 | TRBJ2-3 | TRBV3-1 | . | CASSQGASGTDTQYF | TGTGCCAGCAGCCAAGGAGCCAGCGGCACAGATACGCAGTATTTT
. | 15 | TRBJ1-5 | TRBV19 | . | CASSRPDSSNQPQHF | TGTGCCAGTAGCCGACCGGACAGTTCCAATCAGCCCCAGCATTTT
many | 13 | TRBJ2-7 | TRBV13 | . | CASTRRDSYEQYF | TGTGCCAGCACCCGTAGAGACTCCTACGAGCAGTACTTC
. | 18 | TRBJ2-7 | TRBV4-1 | . | CASSQDRPGVRPSYEQYF | TGCGCCAGCAGCCAAGATCGTCCAGGGGTGAGACCGTCCTACGAGCAGTACTTC
. | 10 | TRBJ2-3 | TRBV12-3/TRBV12-4 | TRBD2 | CAIQPGGEYF | TGTGCCATTCAGCCGGGGGGGGAGTATTTT
many | 18 | TRBJ2-6 | TRBV7-3 | . | CASTLQGVSNSGANVLTF | TGTGCCAGCACCTTACAGGGAGTGTCGAACTCTGGGGCCAACGTCCTGACTTTC
few | 14 | TRBJ2-1 | TRBV29-1 | . | CSVLGPGIYNEQFF | TGCAGCGTTCTGGGACCTGGGATCTACAATGAGCAGTTCTTC
many | 14 | TRBJ1-2 | TRBV6-5 | TRBD1 | CASSRTGTEYGYTF | TGTGCCAGCAGCAGAACCGGGACAGAGTATGGCTACACCTTC
few | 18 | TRBJ1-1 | TRBV7-8 | . | CASSLVIRGQSQSTEAFF | TGTGCCAGCAGCTTAGTAATTCGTGGACAGTCCCAAAGCACTGAAGCTTTCTTT
few | 12 | TRBJ1-2 | TRBV7-2 | . | CASSLYEKGYTF | TGTGCCAGCAGCTTATATGAGAAAGGCTACACCTTC
many | 14 | TRBJ1-1 | TRBV7-8 | . | CASSLSDSYTEAFF | TGTGCCAGCAGCTTATCAGACAGCTACACTGAAGCTTTCTTT
. | 17 | TRBJ2-3 | TRBV4-3 | TRBD2 | CASSRRVSGGFADTQYF | TGCGCCAGCAGCCGTAGGGTTAGCGGGGGGTTCGCAGATACGCAGTATTTT
few | 16 | TRBJ2-3 | TRBV4-3 | TRBD1 | CASSQVGTGGTDTQYF | TGCGCCAGCAGCCAAGTGGGGACAGGCGGGACAGATACGCAGTATTTT
few | 16 | TRBJ2-5 | TRBV5-1 | . | CASSLGSTRIQETQYF | TGCGCCAGCAGCTTGGGCTCGACTCGCATACAAGAGACCCAGTACTTC
many | 16 | TRBJ2-2 | TRBV7-6 | . | CASSPWGSEYAGELFF | TGTGCCAGCAGCCCTTGGGGTAGCGAATACGCCGGGGAGCTGTTTTTT
few | 15 | TRBJ1-4 | TRBV5-1 | . | CASSLGGPGREKLFF | TGCGCCAGCAGCTTGGGAGGGCCGGGTCGTGAAAAACTGTTTTTT
. | 14 | TRBJ1-1 | TRBV15 | . | CATSQLKGGTEAFF | TGTGCCACCAGCCAACTCAAGGGAGGGACTGAAGCTTTCTTT
many | 14 | TRBJ2-1 | TRBV4-2 | . | CASGPPSSYNEQFF | TGTGCCAGCGGGCCTCCTAGCTCCTACAATGAGCAGTTCTTC
few | 13 | TRBJ1-2 | TRBV12-3/TRBV12-4 | TRBD1 | CASSRRTGSGYTF | TGTGCCAGCAGTCGTAGGACAGGGAGCGGCTACACCTTC
many | 14 | TRBJ2-3 | TRBV4-3 | TRBD1 | CASSRRQGSDTQYF | TGCGCCAGCAGCCGGAGACAGGGGTCAGATACGCAGTATTTT
. | 15 | TRBJ2-7 | TRBV6-2/TRBV6-3 | TRBD1 | CASSSIGTGTREQYF | TGTGCCAGCAGTTCGATCGGGACAGGGACCCGGGAGCAGTACTTC
. | 14 | TRBJ1-2 | TRBV6-6 | . | CASSLPGIPLGYTF | TGTGCCAGCAGCCTTCCCGGGATCCCCCTAGGTTACACCTTC
many | 17 | TRBJ2-7 | TRBV3-1 | . | CASSLRGLTTLGYEQYF | TGTGCCAGCAGCCTCCGGGGGCTCACCACACTGGGGTACGAGCAGTACTTC
many | 15 | TRBJ2-3 | TRBV27 | TRBD2 | CASSLDLAATDTQYF | TGTGCCAGCAGTTTAGACCTAGCGGCTACAGATACGCAGTATTTT
many | 13 | TRBJ2-1 | TRBV6-2/TRBV6-3 | . | CASSWGNGNEQFF | TGTGCCAGCAGTTGGGGTAACGGCAATGAGCAGTTCTTC
many | 17 | TRBJ2-3 | TRBV7-9 | TRBD2 | CASSFRGFQRGPDTQYF | TGTGCCAGCAGCTTTAGAGGGTTCCAGCGGGGCCCAGATACGCAGTATTTT
many | 17 | TRBJ2-5 | TRBV23-1 | TRBD2 | CASSQSRGRGWGETQYF | TGCGCCAGCAGTCAATCCCGGGGGAGGGGCTGGGGCGAGACCCAGTACTTC
many | 14 | TRBJ2-3 | TRBV6-4 | TRBD2 | CASSERGSTDTQYF | TGTGCCAGCAGTGAGCGGGGGAGCACAGATACGCAGTATTTT
many | 13 | TRBJ2-3 | TRBV12-3/TRBV12-4 | TRBD2 | CASTINSGGTQYF | TGTGCCAGCACCATAAATAGCGGGGGTACGCAGTATTTT
many | 15 | TRBJ1-1 | TRBV6-2/TRBV6-3 | TRBD1 | CASSPWTGGKERAFF | TGTGCCAGCAGTCCGTGGACAGGGGGCAAGGAGCGAGCTTTCTTT
few | 16 | TRBJ1-4 | TRBV5-6 | . | CASSLFRRELSEKLFF | TGTGCCAGCAGCTTGTTCCGCAGGGAGTTGAGTGAAAAACTGTTTTTT
many | 15 | TRBJ2-7 | TRBV18 | TRBD1 | CASSPRTGGSYEQYF | TGTGCCAGCTCACCTCGGACAGGGGGGTCCTACGAGCAGTACTTC